This T cell receptor (beta chain) was profiled in a study of graft-versus-host responses after intestinal transplantation. Overall study: Recipients had multivisceral, liver-intestinal, or isolated intestinal transplants. Every recipient underwent anti-thymocyte globulin induction, then tacrolimus and steroids for roughly 3 years.

Study conclusions and caveats: GvH clones appeared in recipient marrow, some first in ileum or blood. Subjects displaying graft-donor T cell macrochimerism possessed elevated graft-versus-host to host-versus-graft clonal ratios inside allografts.

Of note for this clone: Its antigen is unknown.

CDR1 SEHNR and CDR2 FQNEAQ come from the germline V gene (reference sequence). This CDR3 has 17 amino acids. The ends were cut back, 0 bases at V and 1 base at J, with 12 bases in the middle. Sequencing was performed with immunoSEQ multiplex PCR; in TCRdb, only in-frame clones are kept and a portion is missing. The sample gives fewer than 150,000 clones, roughly 92% of which show up once; roughly 0.17% is in the top ten. This TCR was sampled from a human donor who received an intestinal transplant. The V and J genes are TRBV7-9 and TRBJ2-2, with D maybe TRBD2 (6 bases). This specimen was unstimulated CD4+ T cells sorted from spleen or lymph node cells, taken before intestinal transplant. The CDR3 coding sequence is TGTGCCAGCAGCTTAGCGAAGGGGACTGGGAACACCGGGGAGCTGTTTTTT. Translating it yields CASSLAKGTGNTGELFF.